The 11 T cell receptor beta chains given below trace back to one sample, sequenced in a study of T cells in Graves' hyperthyroidism and ophthalmopathy. The CDR3 regions of TCR beta were amplified from RNA transcripts. HTBI primers drove first-round RT-PCR of the TCR CDR3. TCRdb recomputed calls from the multiplex PCR reads with MiXCR, one row per CDR3 protein. The profile shows about 400,000 distinct CDR3 sequences, around 25% of them singletons. The sample taken for sequencing was blood. The origin of the receptors is a man aged 50-59 years with Graves' hyperthyroidism.

This clonotype was detected only a few times. This chain joins TRBV7-9 and TRBJ2-1, with 9 positions matching TRBD1. CDR1 is SEHNR and CDR2 is FQNEAQ in the germline V gene (reference sequence). The CDR3 spans 15 residues. The ends lost 2 bases at V and 7 bases at J; junction bases unmatched: 6. As DNA, the CDR3 is TGTGCCAGCAGCTTATCGACAGGGGGTCGGAATGAGCAGTTCTTC. It is translated as CASSLSTGGRNEQFF. The full variable domain, rest sourced from reference TRBV7-9 and TRBJ2-1, is DTGVSQNPRHKITKRGQNVTFRCDPISEHNRLYWYRQTLGQGPEFLTYFQNEAQLEKSRLLSDRFSAERPKGSFSTLEIQRTEQGDSAMYLCASSLSTGGRNEQFFGPGTRLTVL.

The chain has TRBV11-3 and TRBJ2-6; D may correspond to TRBD1 or TRBD2 (5 bases each). CDR1 SGHNT and CDR2 YENEEA come from the germline V gene. V gave up 0 bases and J gave up 18 bases, with 12 bases separating them. The CDR3 consists of 12 residues. CDR3 amino acids: CASSLEGTETTF. The DNA of the CDR3 is TGTGCCAGCAGCTTAGAGGGGACCGAGACGACTTTC.

This clonotype was seen a handful of times. This sequence joins TRBV5-1 and TRBJ2-1; TRBD2 agrees at 9 bases. The length of the CDR3 is 14 residues. Looked up from germline, CDR1 is SGHRS and CDR2 is YFSETQ. The trim removed 2 bases at V and 6 bases at J, leaving 3 bases unmatched. CDR3 nucleotides: TGCGCCAGCAGCTTTAATAGCGGGGGCAATGAGCAGTTCTTC. Its translation is CASSFNSGGNEQFF.

This clonotype was seen a few times. A much larger clone sits a single nucleotide away, making a read error possible. The J gene is TRBJ2-5, the V gene TRBV2; D unresolved. This CDR3 spans 11 amino acids. Germline V gives CDR1 SNHLY, CDR2 FYNNEI. V was clipped by 6 bases and J by 0 bases, with 2 bases between them. CDR3 protein: CASRYQETQYF. CDR3 bases: TGTGCCAGCAGGTACCAAGAGACCCAGTACTTC.

The chain links TRBV5-4 to TRBJ2-5; D is unresolved. In germline, CDR1 is SGHNT, CDR2 YYREEE (reference sequence). Trimming removed 1 base at V and 3 bases at J, with 10 bases between. CDR3 length equals 14 residues. The CDR3 DNA sequence: TGTGCCAGCAGCTTGCCTAATAGAAAAGAGACCCAGTACTTC. Its protein is CASSLPNRKETQYF.

This rearrangement joins TRBV5-1 to TRBJ2-7; D not resolved. The CDR3 runs 14 residues. The germline CDR1 and CDR2 sequences are SGHRS and YFSETQ. V lost 6 bases, J lost 1 base, and 14 bases lay in between. This chain's CDR3 is CASTPSSESYEQYF. The CDR3, as DNA: TGCGCCAGCACCCCCAGTAGTGAATCCTACGAGCAGTACTTC.

The chain employs TRBV28 and TRBJ2-1; D not certain. The ends were cut back, 5 bases at V and 0 bases at J, with 14 bases in the middle. Germline V gene sequence: CDR1 MDHEN, CDR2 SYDVKM. This CDR3 is built from 16 residues. CDR3 sequence reads: CASSPLVFFSYNEQFF. CDR3 nucleotide sequence: TGTGCCAGCAGTCCCCTCGTTTTTTTCTCCTACAATGAGCAGTTCTTC.

This clonotype was picked up many times. The chain has TRBV28 and TRBJ2-1; D is undetermined. The germline V gene encodes CDR1 MDHEN and CDR2 SYDVKM. V lost 5 bases and J 1 base, leaving 18 bases between the germline ends. CDR3 length equals 17 residues. DNA of the CDR3: TGTGCCAGCAGTCCCACCGGTACAGCAACGTCCTACAATGAGCAGTTCTTC. Its protein is CASSPTGTATSYNEQFF.

V is TRBV14 and J is TRBJ2-3; D unresolved. CDR3 length: 11 amino acids. V shed 2 bases and J shed 7 bases, with 4 bases lying between them. CDR1 and CDR2 (germline): SGHDN, FVKESK. The CDR3 protein is CASSQFYTQYF. CDR3 sequence (DNA): TGTGCCAGCAGCCAATTCTATACGCAGTATTTT.

The table lists this clonotype with a few counts. The rearrangement links TRBV5-1 to TRBJ2-2; D remains ambiguous. This CDR3 contains 16 residues. Germline lookup yields CDR1 SGHRS and CDR2 YFSETQ. V was trimmed by 3 bases and J by 3 bases, leaving 15 bases between them. CDR3 sequence (DNA): TGCGCCAGCAGCTCTAGGAGTTTTACGGACACCGGGGAGCTGTTTTTT. This sequence encodes CASSSRSFTDTGELFF.

As regards this clonotype: The germline gene is not matched at one end of the junction; a read error may be the cause. The chain uses TRBV2 and TRBJ1-5, with 7 bases that match TRBD1. Germline assignment: CDR1 SNHLY and CDR2 FYNNEI. CDR3 size: 15 residues. The CDR3, as DNA: TGTGCCACCAGTGCATCCAGGGGGGGCAATCAGCCCCAGCATTTT. Its translation: CATSASRGGNQPQHF.